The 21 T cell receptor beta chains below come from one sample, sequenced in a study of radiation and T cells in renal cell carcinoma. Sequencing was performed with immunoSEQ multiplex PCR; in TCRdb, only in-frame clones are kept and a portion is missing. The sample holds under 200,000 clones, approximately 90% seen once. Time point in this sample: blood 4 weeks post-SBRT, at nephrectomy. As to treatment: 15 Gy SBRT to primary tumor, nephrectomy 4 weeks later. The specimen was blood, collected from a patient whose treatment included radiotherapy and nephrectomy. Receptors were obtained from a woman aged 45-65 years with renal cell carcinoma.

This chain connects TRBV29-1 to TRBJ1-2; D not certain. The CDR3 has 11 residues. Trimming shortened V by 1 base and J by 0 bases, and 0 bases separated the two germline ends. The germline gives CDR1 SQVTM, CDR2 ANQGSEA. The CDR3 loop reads CSVEANYGYTF. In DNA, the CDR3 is TGCAGCGTTGAAGCTAACTATGGCTACACCTTC. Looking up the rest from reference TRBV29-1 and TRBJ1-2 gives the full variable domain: SAVISQKPSRDICQRGTSLTIQCQVDSQVTMMFWYRQQPGQSLTLIATANQGSEATYESGFVIDKFPISRPNLTFSTLTVSNMSPEDSSIYLCSVEANYGYTFGSGTRLTVV.

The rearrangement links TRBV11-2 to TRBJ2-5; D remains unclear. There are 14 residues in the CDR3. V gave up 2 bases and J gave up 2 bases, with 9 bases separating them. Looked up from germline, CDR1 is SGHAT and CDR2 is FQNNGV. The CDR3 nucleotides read TGTGCCAGCAGCTTATACGGACGTCAAGAGACCCAGTACTTC. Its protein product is CASSLYGRQETQYF. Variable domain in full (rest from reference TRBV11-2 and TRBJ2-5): EAGVAQSPRYKIIEKRQSVAFWCNPISGHATLYWYQQILGQGPKLLIQFQNNGVVDDSQLPKDRFSAERLKGVDSTLKIQPAKLEDSAVYLCASSLYGRQETQYFGPGTRLLVL.

Here the CDR3 DNA reads TGTGCCAGCAGTCAACAGGGTCGGGAAAAACTGTTTTTT. This sequence encodes CASSQQGREKLFF. This rearrangement joins TRBV6-5 to TRBJ1-4, with D perhaps matching TRBD1 (6 bases). V was shortened by 5 bases and J by 8 bases, with 12 bases between the two germline ends. Germline lookup yields CDR1 MNHEY and CDR2 SVGAGI. The CDR3 length is 13 residues.

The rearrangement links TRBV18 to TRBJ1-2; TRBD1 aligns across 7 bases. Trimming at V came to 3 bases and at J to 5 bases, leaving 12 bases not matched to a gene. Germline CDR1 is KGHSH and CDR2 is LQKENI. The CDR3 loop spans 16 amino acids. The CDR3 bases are TGTGCCAGCTCACCTTCGGCACAGGGGATGGGGTATGGCTACACCTTC. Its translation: CASSPSAQGMGYGYTF.

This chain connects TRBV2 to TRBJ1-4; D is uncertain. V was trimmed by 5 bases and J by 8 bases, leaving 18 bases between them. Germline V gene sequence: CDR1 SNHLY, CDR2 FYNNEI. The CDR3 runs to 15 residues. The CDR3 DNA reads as TGTGCCAGCAGTCCCATAGGGCGATCTTTCGAAAAACTGTTTTTT. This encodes CASSPIGRSFEKLFF.

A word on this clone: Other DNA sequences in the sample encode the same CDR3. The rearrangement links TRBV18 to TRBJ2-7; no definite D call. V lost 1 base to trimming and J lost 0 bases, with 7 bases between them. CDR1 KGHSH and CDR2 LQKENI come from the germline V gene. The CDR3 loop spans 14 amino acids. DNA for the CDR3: TGTGCCAGCTCACCACAGGGCGGCTCCTACGAGCAGTACTTC. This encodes CASSPQGGSYEQYF.

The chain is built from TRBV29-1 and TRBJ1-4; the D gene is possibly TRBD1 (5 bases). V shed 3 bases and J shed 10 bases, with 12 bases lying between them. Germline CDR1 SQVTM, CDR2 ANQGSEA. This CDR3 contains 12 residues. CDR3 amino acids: CSVEGGTAKLFF. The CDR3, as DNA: TGCAGCGTTGAGGGGGGGACGGCAAAACTGTTTTTT.

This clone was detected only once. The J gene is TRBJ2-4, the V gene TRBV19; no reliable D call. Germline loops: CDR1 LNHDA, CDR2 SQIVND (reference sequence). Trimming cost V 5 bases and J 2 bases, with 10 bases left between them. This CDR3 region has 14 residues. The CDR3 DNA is TGTGCCAGTAGTTTGGGGATGACCAAAAACATTCAGTACTTC. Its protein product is CASSLGMTKNIQYF. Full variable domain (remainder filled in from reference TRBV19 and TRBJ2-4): DGGITQSPKYLFRKEGQNVTLSCEQNLNHDAMYWYRQDPGQGLRLIYYSQIVNDFQKGDIAEGYSVSREKKESFPLTVTSAQKNPTAFYLCASSLGMTKNIQYFGAGTRLSVL.

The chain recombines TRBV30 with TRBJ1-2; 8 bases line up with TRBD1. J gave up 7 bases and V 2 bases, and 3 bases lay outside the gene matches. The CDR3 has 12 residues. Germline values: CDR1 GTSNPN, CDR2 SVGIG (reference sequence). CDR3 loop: CAWSPGGGGYTF. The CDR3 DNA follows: TGTGCCTGGAGTCCAGGGGGCGGTGGCTACACCTTC.

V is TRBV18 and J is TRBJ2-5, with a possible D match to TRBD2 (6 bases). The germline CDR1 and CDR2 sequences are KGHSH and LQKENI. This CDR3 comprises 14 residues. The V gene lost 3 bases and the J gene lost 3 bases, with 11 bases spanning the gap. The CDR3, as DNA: TGTGCCAGCTCACCGACTCGACTAGAAGAGACCCAGTACTTC. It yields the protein CASSPTRLEETQYF.

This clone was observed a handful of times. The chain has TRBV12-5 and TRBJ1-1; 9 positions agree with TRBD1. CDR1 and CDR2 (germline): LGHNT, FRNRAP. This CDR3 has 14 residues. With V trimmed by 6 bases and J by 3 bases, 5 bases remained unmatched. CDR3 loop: CASGPGQGDTEAFF. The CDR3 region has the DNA TGTGCTAGTGGACCGGGACAGGGTGACACTGAAGCTTTCTTT.

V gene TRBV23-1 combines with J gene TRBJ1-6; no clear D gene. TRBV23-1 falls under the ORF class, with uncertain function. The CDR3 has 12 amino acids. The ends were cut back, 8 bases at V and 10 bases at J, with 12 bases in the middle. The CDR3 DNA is TGCGCCAGCTCATCAGGACTCTCACCCCTCCACTTT. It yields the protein CASSSGLSPLHF.

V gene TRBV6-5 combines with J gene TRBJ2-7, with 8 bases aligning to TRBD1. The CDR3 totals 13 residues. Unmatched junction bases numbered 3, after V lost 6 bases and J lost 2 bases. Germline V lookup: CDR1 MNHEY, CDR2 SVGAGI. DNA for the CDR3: TGTGCCAGCAGGGGACAGGATGCCTACGAGCAGTACTTC. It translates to CASRGQDAYEQYF.

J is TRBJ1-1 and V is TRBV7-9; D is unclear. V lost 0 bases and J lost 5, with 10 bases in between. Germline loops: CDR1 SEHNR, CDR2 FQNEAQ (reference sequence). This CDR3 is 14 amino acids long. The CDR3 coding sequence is TGTGCCAGCAGCTTAGCGACGGGAGAGACTGAAGCTTTCTTT. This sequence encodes CASSLATGETEAFF.

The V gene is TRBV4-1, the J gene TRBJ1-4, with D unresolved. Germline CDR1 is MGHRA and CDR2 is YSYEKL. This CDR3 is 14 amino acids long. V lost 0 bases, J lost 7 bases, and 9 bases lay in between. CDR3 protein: CASSQEGRVEKLFF. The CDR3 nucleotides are TGCGCCAGCAGCCAAGAGGGCAGAGTTGAAAAACTGTTTTTT.

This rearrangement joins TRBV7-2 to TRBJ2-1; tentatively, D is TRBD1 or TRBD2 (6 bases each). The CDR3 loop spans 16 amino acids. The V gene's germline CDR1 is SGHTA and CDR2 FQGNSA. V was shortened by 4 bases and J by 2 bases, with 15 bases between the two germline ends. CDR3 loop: CASSSPWGAAYNEQFF. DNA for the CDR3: TGTGCCAGCAGCTCCCCGTGGGGGGCCGCCTACAATGAGCAGTTCTTC.

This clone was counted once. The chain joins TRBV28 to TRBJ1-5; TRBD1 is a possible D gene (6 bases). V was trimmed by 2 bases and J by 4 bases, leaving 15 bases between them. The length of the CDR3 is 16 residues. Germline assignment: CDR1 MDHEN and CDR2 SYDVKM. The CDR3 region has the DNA TGTGCCAGCAGTTTAGGTTACAGGGCAGGTAATCAGCCCCAGCATTTT. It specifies CASSLGYRAGNQPQHF. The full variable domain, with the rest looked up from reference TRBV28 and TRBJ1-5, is DVKVTQSSRYLVKRTGEKVFLECVQDMDHENMFWYRQDPGLGLRLIYFSYDVKMKEKGDIPEGYSVSREKKERFSLILESASTNQTSMYLCASSLGYRAGNQPQHFGDGTRLSIL.

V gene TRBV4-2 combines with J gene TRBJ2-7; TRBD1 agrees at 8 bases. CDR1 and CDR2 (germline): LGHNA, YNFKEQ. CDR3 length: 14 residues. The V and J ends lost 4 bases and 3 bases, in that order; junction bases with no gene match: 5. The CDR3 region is CASSPTGVGYEQYF. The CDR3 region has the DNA TGTGCCAGCAGCCCGACAGGGGTGGGCTACGAGCAGTACTTC.

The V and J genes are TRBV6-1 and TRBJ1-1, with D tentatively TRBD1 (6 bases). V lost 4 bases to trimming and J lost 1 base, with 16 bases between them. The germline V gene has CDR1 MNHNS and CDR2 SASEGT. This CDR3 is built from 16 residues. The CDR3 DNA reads TGTGCCAGCAGTGCGACACAGGGTGGGGGGAACACTGAAGCTTTCTTT. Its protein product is CASSATQGGGNTEAFF.

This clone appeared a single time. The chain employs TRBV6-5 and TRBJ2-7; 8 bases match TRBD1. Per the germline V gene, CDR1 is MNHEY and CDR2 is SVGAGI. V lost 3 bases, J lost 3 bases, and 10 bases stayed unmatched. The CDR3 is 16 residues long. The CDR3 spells CASSYRGNDRGYEQYF. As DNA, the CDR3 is TGTGCCAGCAGTTATCGGGGAAACGACAGGGGCTACGAGCAGTACTTC.

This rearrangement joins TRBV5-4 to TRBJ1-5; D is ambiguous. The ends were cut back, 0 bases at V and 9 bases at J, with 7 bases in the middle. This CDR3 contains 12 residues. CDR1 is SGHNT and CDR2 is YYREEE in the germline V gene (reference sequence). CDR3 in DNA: TGTGCCAGCAGCTTGGAAGGCAGGCCCCAGCATTTT. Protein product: CASSLEGRPQHF.